This T cell receptor beta chain was observed in a study of shared clonotypes between healthy human individuals. Sequenced by immunoSEQ multiplex PCR; TCRdb stores in-frame clones only, minus some. The table lists 600,000 to 700,000 clones, roughly 72% of them singletons, with about 1.8% in the top ten. The CD4+ fraction was divided into a CD45RA+ naive subset and a CD45RA-negative memory subset. V was pared by 2 bases and J by 4 bases, with 11 bases between. The V gene's germline CDR1 is SGHTA and CDR2 FQGNSA. This CDR3 is built from 14 residues. The sequencing sample was made of memory CD4+ T cells sorted from blood. This sample's subset: CD45RA-negative fraction. The chain carries TRBV7-2 and TRBJ1-1; no clear D gene. The receptor was isolated from a woman in her 30s in good health. The CDR3 sequence: CASSLFFRSTEAFF. CDR3 sequence (DNA): TGTGCCAGCAGCTTATTTTTCAGGTCCACTGAAGCTTTCTTT.